This TCR beta chain was found in a study of T cell repertoires in breast cancer (dated by TCRdb to the mid-2010s). At the level of the whole study: Tumors, lymph nodes and peripheral blood lymphocytes from breast cancer patients, as well as peripheral blood from healthy control donors, were profiled. Tumor-free lymph nodes were processed without enzymatic digestion, and blood samples were separated by Ficoll. The majority of the approximately 21 patient tumors analyzed for shared TCRs were ER+/PR+. Tumors and tumor-involved lymph nodes were minced and digested with Liberase and DNase, then filtered through 70-um and 40-um filters. Controls included nine healthy donors of an age range similar to the patients. Because breast cancer has a low mutational burden and rarely has common mutations, the study reasoned that TCRs shared between breast cancer patients would target shared antigens. On average, approximately 500,000 sequences per sample and roughly 9.9 reads per input cell were obtained by sequencing.

Paper-wide results and their limitations: Tumor-involved sentinel lymph nodes shared about fourfold more TCRs with matched tumor repertoires than tumor-free nodes (about 7.7% versus 2%). Discarding singleton TCRs and sampling only part of each tumor may have missed genuine antitumor clones. Emulsion RT-PCR was considered qualitative rather than quantitative, since transcript abundance and primer differences skewed clone recovery. Possible tumor specificity was suggested for roughly 20 TCR pairs that were shared across seven or more patient tumors yet rarely found in control blood. Shared TCRs were encoded by various nucleotide sequences, which suggests selection and expansion based on antigen.

Receptors were amplified or captured by emulsion pairing. Unpaired genes were suppressed by a second nested PCR with blocking oligos, after which a third nested PCR added Illumina adaptors and barcodes. Each master mix for emulsion RT-PCR held roughly 5,000-260,000 T cells along with C-region, Stepout and V-region primers. Emulsions were generated with the Micellula Emulsion and Purification Kit, and RT-PCR used Qiagen OneStep RT-PCR reagents. Pooled libraries were sequenced with paired-end 2 x 250 reads on an Illumina MiSeq. As for how the authors treated the data: Read pairs were joined in Galaxy and clipped at the engineered overlap into separate alpha and beta files; unclipped reads were discarded. To assign alpha-beta pairs, the researchers used CompleteTCR, a MiTCR-based pipeline that relies on an R script to link chains sharing read cluster identifiers. TCR sequences that were observed only once, about 1-3% of the total, were removed as potential sequencing errors. TCRdb ran its own pipeline on the public reads, namely fastp trimming at Q25 and MiXCR clone calling, and kept in-frame beta chains. One record per CDR3 amino acid sequence lists the most common genes and DNA. It is TCRdb's table, rather than the study itself, that gives the V and J calls and clone size. This sample has roughly 40,000 distinct CDR3 sequences in its table, and over 40% of those were observed once. The ten largest clones capture less than 80% of the sample.

Paired alpha-beta TCRs of CD8+ T cells were analyzed using an expanded emulsion RT-PCR method with primers for all TCR V genes. Before emulsion RT-PCR, CD8+ T cells were isolated with a CD8 positive selection kit and incubated overnight in about 11 IU/mL IL-2. This clonotype turned up a few times. The target of this receptor is not known. No much larger clonotype is one base removed from it; base qualities were not supplied. Sequencing was carried out using CD8+ T cells. The receptor was derived from a pool of human donors with breast cancer or a healthy control (not recorded which).

The CDR3 reads CASSQNRGDTEAFF. Here is the DNA: TGTGCCAGCTCACAGAACAGGGGGGACACTGAAGCTTTCTTT. The chain was built from TRBV18 and TRBJ1-1, with 8 bases in between that match TRBD1. According to the germline V gene, CDR1 reads KGHSH and CDR2 reads LQKENI. Germline trimming: 4 bases from V, 3 bases from J; junction bases outside gene matches: 4. Reading from cysteine to phenylalanine, the CDR3 counts 14 amino acids. The CDR3 DNA has 42 bases and is translated from base 1.